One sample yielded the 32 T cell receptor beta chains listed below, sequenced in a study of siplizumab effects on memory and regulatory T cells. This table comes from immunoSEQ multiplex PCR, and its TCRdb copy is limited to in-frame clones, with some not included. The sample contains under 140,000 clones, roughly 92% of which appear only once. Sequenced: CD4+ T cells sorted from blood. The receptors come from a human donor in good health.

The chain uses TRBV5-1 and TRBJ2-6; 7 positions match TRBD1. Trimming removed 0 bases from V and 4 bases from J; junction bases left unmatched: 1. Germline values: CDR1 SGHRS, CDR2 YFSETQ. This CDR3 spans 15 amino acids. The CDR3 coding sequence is TGCGCCAGCAGCTTGGAGGGGGCCGGGGCCAACGTCCTGACTTTC. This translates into CASSLEGAGANVLTF.

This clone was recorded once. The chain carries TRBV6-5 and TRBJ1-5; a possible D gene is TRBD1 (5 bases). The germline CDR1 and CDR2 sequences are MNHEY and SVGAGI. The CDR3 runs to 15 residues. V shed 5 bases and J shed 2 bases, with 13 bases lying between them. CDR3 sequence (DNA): TGTGCCAGCAGTCCCACGGGGCCACGCAATCAGCCCCAGCATTTT. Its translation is CASSPTGPRNQPQHF.

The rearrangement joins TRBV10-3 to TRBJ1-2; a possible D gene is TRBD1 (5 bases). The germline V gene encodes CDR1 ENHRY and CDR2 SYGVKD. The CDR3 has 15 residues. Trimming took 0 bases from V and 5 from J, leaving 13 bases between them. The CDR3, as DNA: TGTGCCATCAGTGAGTCTTACGACAGTTTTTATGGCTACACCTTC. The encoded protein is CAISESYDSFYGYTF.

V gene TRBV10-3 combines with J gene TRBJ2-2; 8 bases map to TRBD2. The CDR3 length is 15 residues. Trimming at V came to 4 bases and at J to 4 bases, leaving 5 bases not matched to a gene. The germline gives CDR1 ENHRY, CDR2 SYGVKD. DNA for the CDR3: TGTGCCATCAGTGGACAGCGGGGGATCACCGGGGAGCTGTTTTTT. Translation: CAISGQRGITGELFF.

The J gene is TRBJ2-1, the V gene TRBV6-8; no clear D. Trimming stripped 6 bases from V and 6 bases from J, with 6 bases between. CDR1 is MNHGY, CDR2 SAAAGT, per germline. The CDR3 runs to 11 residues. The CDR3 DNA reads TGTGCCAGCAGCAGCTTCAATGAGCAGTTCTTC. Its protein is CASSSFNEQFF.

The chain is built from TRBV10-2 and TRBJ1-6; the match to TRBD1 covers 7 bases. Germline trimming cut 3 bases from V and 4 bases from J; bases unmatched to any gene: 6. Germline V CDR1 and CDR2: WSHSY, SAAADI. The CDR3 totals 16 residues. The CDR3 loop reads CASSEFRTGYNSPLHF. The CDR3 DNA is TGCGCCAGCAGTGAATTTAGGACAGGATATAATTCACCCCTCCACTTT.

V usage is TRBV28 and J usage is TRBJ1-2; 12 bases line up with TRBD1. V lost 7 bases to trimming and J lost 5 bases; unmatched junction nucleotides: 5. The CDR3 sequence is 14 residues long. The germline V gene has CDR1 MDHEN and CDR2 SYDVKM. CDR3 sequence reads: CASTQGQGAYGYTF. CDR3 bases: TGTGCCAGCACCCAGGGACAGGGGGCGTATGGCTACACCTTC.

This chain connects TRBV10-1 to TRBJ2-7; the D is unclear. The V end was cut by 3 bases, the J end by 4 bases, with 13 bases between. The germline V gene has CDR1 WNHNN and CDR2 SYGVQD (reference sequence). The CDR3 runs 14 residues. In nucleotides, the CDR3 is TGCGCCAGCAGTGAAGGGAATCGTCCTTACGAGCAGTACTTC. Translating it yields CASSEGNRPYEQYF.

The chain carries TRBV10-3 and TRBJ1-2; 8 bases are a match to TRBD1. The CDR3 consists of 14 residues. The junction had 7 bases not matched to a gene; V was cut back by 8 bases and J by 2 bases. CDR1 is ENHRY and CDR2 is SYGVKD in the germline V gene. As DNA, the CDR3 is TGTGCCATCCGAGGGACAGGCGGAAACTATGGCTACACCTTC. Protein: CAIRGTGGNYGYTF.

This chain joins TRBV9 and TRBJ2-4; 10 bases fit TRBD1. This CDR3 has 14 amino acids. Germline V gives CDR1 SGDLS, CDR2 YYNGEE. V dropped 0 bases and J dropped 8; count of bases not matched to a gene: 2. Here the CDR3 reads CASSVEGQGHIQYF. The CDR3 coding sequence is TGTGCCAGCAGCGTAGAGGGACAGGGGCACATTCAGTACTTC.

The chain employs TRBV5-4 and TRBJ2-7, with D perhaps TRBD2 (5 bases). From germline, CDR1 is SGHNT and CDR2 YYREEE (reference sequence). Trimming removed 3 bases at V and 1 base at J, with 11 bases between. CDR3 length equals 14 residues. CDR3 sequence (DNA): TGTGCCAGCAGCTCCCGAACGGGATCCTACGAGCAGTACTTC. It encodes CASSSRTGSYEQYF. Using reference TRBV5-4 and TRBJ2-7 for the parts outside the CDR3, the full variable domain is ETGVTQSPTHLIKTRGQQVTLRCSSQSGHNTVSWYQQALGQGPQFIFQYYREEENGRGNFPPRFSGLQFPNYSSELNVNALELDDSALYLCASSSRTGSYEQYFGPGTRLTVT.

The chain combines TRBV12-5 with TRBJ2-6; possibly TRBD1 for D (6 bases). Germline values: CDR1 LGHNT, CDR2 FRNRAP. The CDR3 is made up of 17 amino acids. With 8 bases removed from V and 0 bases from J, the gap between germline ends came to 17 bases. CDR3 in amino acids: CASCDGTSYSGANVLTF. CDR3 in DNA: TGTGCTAGTTGCGACGGGACAAGCTACTCTGGGGCCAACGTCCTGACTTTC.

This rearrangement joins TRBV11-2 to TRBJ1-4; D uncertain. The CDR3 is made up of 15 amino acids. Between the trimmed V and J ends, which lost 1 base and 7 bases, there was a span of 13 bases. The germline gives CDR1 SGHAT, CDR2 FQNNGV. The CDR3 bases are TGTGCCAGCAGCTTAGGACGACCTGGGAGTGAAAAACTGTTTTTT. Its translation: CASSLGRPGSEKLFF. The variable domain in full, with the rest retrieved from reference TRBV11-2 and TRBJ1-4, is EAGVAQSPRYKIIEKRQSVAFWCNPISGHATLYWYQQILGQGPKLLIQFQNNGVVDDSQLPKDRFSAERLKGVDSTLKIQPAKLEDSAVYLCASSLGRPGSEKLFFGSGTQLSVL.

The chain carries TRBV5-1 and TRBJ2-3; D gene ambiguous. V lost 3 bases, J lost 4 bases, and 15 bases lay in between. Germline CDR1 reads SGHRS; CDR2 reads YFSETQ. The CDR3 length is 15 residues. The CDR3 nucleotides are TGCGCCAGCAGCTCACCAGGTCCAAGGGCAGATACGCAGTATTTT. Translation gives CASSSPGPRADTQYF.

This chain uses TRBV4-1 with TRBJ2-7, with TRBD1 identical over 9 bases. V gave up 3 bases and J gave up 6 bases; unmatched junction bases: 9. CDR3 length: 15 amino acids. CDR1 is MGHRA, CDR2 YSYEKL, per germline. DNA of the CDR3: TGCGCCAGCAGCCAGCCCGGGACAGGGAATTTCGAGCAGTACTTC. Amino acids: CASSQPGTGNFEQYF.

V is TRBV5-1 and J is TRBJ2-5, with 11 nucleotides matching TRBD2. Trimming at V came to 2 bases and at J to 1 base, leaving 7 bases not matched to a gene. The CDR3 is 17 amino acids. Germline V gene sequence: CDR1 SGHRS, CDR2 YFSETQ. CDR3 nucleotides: TGCGCCAGCAGCTTTAGCGGGAGGGCCTACCGCCAAGAGACCCAGTACTTC. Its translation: CASSFSGRAYRQETQYF. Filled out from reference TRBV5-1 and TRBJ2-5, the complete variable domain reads KAGVTQTPRYLIKTRGQQVTLSCSPISGHRSVSWYQQTPGQGLQFLFEYFSETQRNKGNFPGRFSGRQFSNSRSEMNVSTLELGDSALYLCASSFSGRAYRQETQYFGPGTRLLVL.

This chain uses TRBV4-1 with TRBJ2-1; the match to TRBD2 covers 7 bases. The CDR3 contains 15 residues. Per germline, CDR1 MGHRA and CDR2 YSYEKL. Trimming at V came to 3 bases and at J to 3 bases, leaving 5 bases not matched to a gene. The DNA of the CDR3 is TGCGCCAGCAGCCAGACTAGCCGACTCTACAATGAGCAGTTCTTC. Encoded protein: CASSQTSRLYNEQFF.

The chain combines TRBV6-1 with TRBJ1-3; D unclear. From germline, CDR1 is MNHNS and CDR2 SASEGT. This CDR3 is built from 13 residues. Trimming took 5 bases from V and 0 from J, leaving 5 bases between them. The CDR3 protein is CASSPNSGNTIYF. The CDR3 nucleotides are TGTGCCAGCAGTCCGAACTCTGGAAACACCATATATTTT.

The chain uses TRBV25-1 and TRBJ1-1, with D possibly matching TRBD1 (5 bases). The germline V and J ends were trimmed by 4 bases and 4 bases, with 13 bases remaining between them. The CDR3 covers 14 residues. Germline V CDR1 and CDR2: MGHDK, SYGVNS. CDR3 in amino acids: CASSGDGVGTEAFF. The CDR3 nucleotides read TGTGCCAGCAGTGGGGACGGGGTGGGCACTGAAGCTTTCTTT.

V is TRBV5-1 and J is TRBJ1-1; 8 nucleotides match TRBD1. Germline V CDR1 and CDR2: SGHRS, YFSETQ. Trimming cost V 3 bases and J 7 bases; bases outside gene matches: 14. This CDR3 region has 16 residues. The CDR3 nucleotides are TGCGCCAGCAGCTATCGAACTACAGGGGGAATCGGTGAAGCTTTCTTT. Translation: CASSYRTTGGIGEAFF.

In DNA, the CDR3 is TGTGCCAGCAGCTTGGCTAGCGGGAGTTTGTCCGATGAGCAGTTCTTC. This translates into CASSLASGSLSDEQFF. This sequence joins TRBV5-4 and TRBJ2-1, with TRBD2 matching over 10 bases. Germline assignment: CDR1 SGHNT and CDR2 YYREEE (reference sequence). With V trimmed by 0 bases and J by 8 bases, 8 bases remained unmatched. The CDR3 totals 16 residues.

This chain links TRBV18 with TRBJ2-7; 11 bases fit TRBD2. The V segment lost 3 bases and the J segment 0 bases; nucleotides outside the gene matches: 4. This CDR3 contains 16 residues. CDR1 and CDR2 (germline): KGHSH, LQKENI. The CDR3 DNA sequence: TGTGCCAGCTCACCCCTAGCGGGAGGCAGCTCCTACGAGCAGTACTTC. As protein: CASSPLAGGSSYEQYF.

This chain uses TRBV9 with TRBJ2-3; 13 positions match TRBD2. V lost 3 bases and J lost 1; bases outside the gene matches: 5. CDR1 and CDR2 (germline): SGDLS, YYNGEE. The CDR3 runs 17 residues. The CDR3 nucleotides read TGTGCCAGCAGCGGACTAGCGGGAGGTGTGGGCACAGATACGCAGTATTTT. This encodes CASSGLAGGVGTDTQYF. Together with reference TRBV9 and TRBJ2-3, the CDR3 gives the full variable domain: DSGVTQTPKHLITATGQRVTLRCSPRSGDLSVYWYQQSLDQGLQFLIQYYNGEERAKGNILERFSAQQFPDLHSELNLSSLELGDSALYFCASSGLAGGVGTDTQYFGPGTRLTVL.

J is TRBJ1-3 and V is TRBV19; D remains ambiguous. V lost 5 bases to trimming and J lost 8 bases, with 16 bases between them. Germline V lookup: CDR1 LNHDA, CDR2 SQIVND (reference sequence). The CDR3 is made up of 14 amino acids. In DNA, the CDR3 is TGTGCCAGTAGTTTTGGACGGACGGCGGACACCATATATTTT. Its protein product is CASSFGRTADTIYF.

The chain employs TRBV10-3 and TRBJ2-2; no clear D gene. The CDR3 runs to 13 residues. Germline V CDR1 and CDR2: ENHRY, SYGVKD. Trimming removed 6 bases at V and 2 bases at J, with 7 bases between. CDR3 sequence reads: CAIRNPNTGELFF. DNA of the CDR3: TGTGCCATCAGGAACCCCAACACCGGGGAGCTGTTTTTT.

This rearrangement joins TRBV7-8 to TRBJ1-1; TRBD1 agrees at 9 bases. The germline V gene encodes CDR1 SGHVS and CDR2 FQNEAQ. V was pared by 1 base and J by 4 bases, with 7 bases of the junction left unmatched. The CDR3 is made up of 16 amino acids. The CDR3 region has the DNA TGTGCCAGCAGCTTAGTACAGGGGGCTGTCGGCACTGAAGCTTTCTTT. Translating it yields CASSLVQGAVGTEAFF.

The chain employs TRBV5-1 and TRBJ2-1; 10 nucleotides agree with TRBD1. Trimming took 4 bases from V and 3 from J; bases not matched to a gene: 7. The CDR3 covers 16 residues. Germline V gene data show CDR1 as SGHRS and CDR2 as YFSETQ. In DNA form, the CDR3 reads TGCGCCAGCAGCAAGGCGGGACAGGGGAGCTACAATGAGCAGTTCTTC. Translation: CASSKAGQGSYNEQFF.

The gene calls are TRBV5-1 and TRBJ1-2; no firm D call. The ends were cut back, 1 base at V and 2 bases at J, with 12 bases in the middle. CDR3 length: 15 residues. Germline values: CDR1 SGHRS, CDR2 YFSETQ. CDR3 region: CASSLSGGGNYGYTF. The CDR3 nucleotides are TGCGCCAGCAGCTTGTCGGGAGGTGGGAACTATGGCTACACCTTC.

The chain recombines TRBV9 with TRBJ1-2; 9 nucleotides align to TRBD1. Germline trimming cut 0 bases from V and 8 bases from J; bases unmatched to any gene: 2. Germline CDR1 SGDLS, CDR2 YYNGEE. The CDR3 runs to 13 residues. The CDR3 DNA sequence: TGTGCCAGCAGCGTAGCTACAGGGGGCGGCTACACCTTC. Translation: CASSVATGGGYTF.

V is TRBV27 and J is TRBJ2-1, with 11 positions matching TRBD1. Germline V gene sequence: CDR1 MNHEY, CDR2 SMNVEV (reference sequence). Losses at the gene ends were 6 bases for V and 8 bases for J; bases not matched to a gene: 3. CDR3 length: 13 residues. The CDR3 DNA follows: TGTGCCAGCAGCCTGGACAGGGGGCATGAGCAGTTCTTC. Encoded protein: CASSLDRGHEQFF.

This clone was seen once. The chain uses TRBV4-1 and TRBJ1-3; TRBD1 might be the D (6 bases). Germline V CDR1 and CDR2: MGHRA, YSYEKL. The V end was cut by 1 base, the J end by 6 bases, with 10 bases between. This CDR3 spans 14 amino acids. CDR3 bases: TGCGCCAGCAGCCAAGCCAGGGGAGAAAACACCATATATTTT. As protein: CASSQARGENTIYF.

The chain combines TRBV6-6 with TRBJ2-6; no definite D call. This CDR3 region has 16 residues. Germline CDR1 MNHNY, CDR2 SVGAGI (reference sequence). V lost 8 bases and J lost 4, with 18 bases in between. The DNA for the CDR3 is TGTGCCAGCCTACAAAGGCTACTTAGGGGGGCCAACGTCCTGACTTTC. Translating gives CASLQRLLRGANVLTF.